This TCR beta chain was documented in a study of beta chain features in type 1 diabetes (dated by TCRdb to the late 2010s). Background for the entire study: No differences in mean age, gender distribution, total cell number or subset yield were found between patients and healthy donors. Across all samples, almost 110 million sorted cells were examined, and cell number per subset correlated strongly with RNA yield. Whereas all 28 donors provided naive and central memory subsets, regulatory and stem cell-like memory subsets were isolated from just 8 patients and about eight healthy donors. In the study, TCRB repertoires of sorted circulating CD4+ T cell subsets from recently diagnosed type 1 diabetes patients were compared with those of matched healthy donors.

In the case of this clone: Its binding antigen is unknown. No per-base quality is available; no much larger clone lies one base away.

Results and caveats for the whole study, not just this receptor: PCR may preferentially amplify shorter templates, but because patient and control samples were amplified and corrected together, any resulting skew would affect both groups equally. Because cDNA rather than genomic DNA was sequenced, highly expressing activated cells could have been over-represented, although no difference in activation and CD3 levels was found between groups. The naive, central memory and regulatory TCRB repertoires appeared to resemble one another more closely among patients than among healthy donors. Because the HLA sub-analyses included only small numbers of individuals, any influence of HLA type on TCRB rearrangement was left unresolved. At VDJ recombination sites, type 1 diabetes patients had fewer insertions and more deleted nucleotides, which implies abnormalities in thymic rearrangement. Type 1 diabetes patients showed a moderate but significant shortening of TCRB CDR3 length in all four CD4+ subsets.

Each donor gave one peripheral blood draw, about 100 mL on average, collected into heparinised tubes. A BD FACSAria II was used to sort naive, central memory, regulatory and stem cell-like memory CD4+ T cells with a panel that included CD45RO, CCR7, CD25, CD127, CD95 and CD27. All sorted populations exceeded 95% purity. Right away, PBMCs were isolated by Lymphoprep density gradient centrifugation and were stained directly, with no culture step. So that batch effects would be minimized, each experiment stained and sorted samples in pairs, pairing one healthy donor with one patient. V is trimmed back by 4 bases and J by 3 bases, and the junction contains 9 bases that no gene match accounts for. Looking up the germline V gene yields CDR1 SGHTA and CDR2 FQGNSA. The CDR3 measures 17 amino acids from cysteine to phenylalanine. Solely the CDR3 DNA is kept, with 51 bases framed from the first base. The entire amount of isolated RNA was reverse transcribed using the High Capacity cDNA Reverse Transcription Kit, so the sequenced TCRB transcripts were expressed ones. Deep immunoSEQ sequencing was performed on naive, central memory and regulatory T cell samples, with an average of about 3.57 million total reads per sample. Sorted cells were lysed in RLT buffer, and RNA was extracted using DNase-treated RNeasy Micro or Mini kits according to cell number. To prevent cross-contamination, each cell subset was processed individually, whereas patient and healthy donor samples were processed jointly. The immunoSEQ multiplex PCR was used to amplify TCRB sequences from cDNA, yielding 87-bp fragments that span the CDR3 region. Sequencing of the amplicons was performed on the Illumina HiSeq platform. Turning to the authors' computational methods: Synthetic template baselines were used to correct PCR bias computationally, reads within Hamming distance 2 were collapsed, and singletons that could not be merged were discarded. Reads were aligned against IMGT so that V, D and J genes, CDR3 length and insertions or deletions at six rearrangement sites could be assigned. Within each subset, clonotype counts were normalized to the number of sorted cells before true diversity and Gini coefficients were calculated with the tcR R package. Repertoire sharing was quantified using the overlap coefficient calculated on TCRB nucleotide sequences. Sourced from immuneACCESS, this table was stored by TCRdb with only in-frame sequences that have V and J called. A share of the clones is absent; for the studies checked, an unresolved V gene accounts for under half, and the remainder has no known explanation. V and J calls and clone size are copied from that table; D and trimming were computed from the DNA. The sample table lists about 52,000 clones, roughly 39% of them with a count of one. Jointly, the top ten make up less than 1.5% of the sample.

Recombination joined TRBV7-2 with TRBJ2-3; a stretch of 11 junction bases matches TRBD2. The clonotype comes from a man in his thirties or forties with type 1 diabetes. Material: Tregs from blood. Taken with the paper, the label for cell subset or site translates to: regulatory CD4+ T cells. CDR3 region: CASSWGASGRYTDTQYF. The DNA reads TGTGCCAGCAGCTGGGGGGCTAGCGGGAGGTATACAGATACGCAGTATTTT.